The 29 T cell receptor beta chains listed next were all sequenced from one sample in a study of response to subunit inactivated influenza vaccine. MiXCR, applied by TCRdb to the RT-PCR reads, yields one record per CDR3 protein. Of 590,000 or so distinct CDR3 sequences in the sample, approximately 15% are singletons; the top ten hold 7.5% to 9%. This sample comprised PBMCs from blood, obtained 14 days before vaccination. These receptors came from a man in his forties or fifties who received an inactivated influenza vaccine.

This rearrangement joins TRBV20-1 to TRBJ2-7; the D is unclear. This CDR3 region has 13 residues. With 1 base removed from V and 2 bases from J, the gap between germline ends came to 9 bases. CDR1 is DFQATT and CDR2 is SNEGSKA in the germline V gene (reference sequence). The CDR3 loop is CSARGPGTYEQYF. DNA of the CDR3: TGCAGTGCTAGAGGCCCTGGTACCTACGAGCAGTACTTC.

In its sample, this clonotype was seen a few times. The chain couples TRBV20-1 to TRBJ1-1; possibly TRBD1 for D (5 bases). CDR1 and CDR2 from the germline V gene are DFQATT and SNEGSKA (reference sequence). The CDR3 covers 16 residues. V was pared by 8 bases and J by 0 bases, with 22 bases between. The CDR3 DNA is TGCAGTCCATACAAAACCGGGACTTTGATGAACACTGAAGCTTTCTTT. Translated: CSPYKTGTLMNTEAFF.

This clonotype has more than one count but fewer than ten. The chain joins TRBV25-1 to TRBJ1-1; D remains ambiguous. The CDR3 contains 14 residues. V lost 1 base and J lost 6, with 12 bases in between. Germline CDR1 MGHDK, CDR2 SYGVNS. The CDR3 coding sequence is TGTGCCAGCAGTGAATCCCCCCTGGCTGCTGAAGCTTTCTTT. Residues: CASSESPLAAEAFF.

This sequence joins TRBV15 and TRBJ2-7, with D possibly being TRBD2 (6 bases). Germline V gene sequence: CDR1 LNHNV, CDR2 YYDKDF (reference sequence). The CDR3 contains 14 residues. V lost 1 base and J 3 bases, leaving 10 bases between the germline ends. CDR3 protein: CATSRAAGNYEQYF. The CDR3 bases are TGTGCCACCAGCAGAGCGGCGGGGAACTACGAGCAGTACTTC.

This chain joins TRBV2 and TRBJ2-3; D is perhaps TRBD1 (6 bases). Germline V CDR1 and CDR2: SNHLY, FYNNEI. The CDR3 has 13 amino acids. Trimming shortened V by 8 bases and J by 6 bases, and 15 bases separated the two germline ends. Written as DNA, the CDR3 is TGTGCCAGCTTCCGGGGAAGGGGGGATACGCAGTATTTT. This encodes CASFRGRGDTQYF. Looking up the rest from reference TRBV2 and TRBJ2-3 gives the full variable domain: EPEVTQTPSHQVTQMGQEVILRCVPISNHLYFYWYRQILGQKVEFLVSFYNNEISEKSEIFDDQFSVERPDGSNFTLKIRSTKLEDSAMYFCASFRGRGDTQYFGPGTRLTVL.

The chain recombines TRBV29-1 with TRBJ1-2, with TRBD1 matching over 11 bases. Germline CDR1 SQVTM, CDR2 ANQGSEA. The CDR3 spans 12 residues. V trimming: 5 bases; J trimming: 6 bases; junction bases outside the gene matches: 2. This CDR3 is CSVSDRGHGYTF. The CDR3 coding sequence is TGCAGCGTTTCGGACAGGGGGCATGGCTACACCTTC.

This clonotype was counted between two and nine times. This sequence joins TRBV19 and TRBJ2-1; 8 bases agree with TRBD1. J lost 5 bases, V lost 9 bases, and 6 bases had no gene match. Germline V gene lookup returns CDR1 LNHDA and CDR2 SQIVND (reference sequence). The CDR3 runs to 13 residues. The CDR3 DNA is TGTGCCAGCATAGGACAGGGTAACAATGAGCAGTTCTTC. This translates into CASIGQGNNEQFF.

V and J are TRBV6-1 and TRBJ2-3; possibly TRBD1 or TRBD2 for D (5 bases each). The CDR3 consists of 15 residues. CDR1 and CDR2 from the germline V gene are MNHNS and SASEGT. Trimming removed 7 bases from V and 3 bases from J, with 17 bases in between. The CDR3 DNA reads as TGTGCCAGCACCCTCTCAGGGACCTCTACAGATACGCAGTATTTT. It codes for CASTLSGTSTDTQYF.

The rearrangement uses TRBV5-1 and TRBJ2-1; no clear D. The CDR3 length is 14 residues. Per germline, CDR1 SGHRS and CDR2 YFSETQ. Trimming removed 4 bases from V and 5 bases from J, with 13 bases in between. CDR3 in amino acids: CASSLQRNNNEQFF. The CDR3 DNA follows: TGCGCCAGCAGCCTACAGCGAAACAACAATGAGCAGTTCTTC.

The chain employs TRBV7-9 and TRBJ2-7; D possibly corresponds to TRBD2 (6 bases). The CDR3 contains 15 residues. V lost 5 bases, J lost 0 bases, and 14 bases lay in between. CDR1 and CDR2 (germline): SEHNR, FQNEAQ (reference sequence). CDR3 protein: CASSVGDLSSYEQYF. The CDR3, as DNA: TGTGCCAGCAGCGTAGGGGACTTAAGCTCCTACGAGCAGTACTTC. Full variable domain (remainder filled in from reference TRBV7-9 and TRBJ2-7): DTGVSQNPRHKITKRGQNVTFRCDPISEHNRLYWYRQTLGQGPEFLTYFQNEAQLEKSRLLSDRFSAERPKGSFSTLEIQRTEQGDSAMYLCASSVGDLSSYEQYFGPGTRLTVT.

This rearrangement joins TRBV28 to TRBJ1-5, with TRBD1 matching 9 bases. The junction had 10 bases not matched to a gene; V was cut back by 4 bases and J by 6 bases. The germline CDR1 and CDR2 sequences are MDHEN and SYDVKM. The CDR3 loop spans 16 amino acids. CDR3 loop: CASSSPGTGYVQPQHF. DNA of the CDR3: TGTGCCAGCAGTTCCCCCGGGACAGGGTACGTTCAGCCCCAGCATTTT.

The chain links TRBV5-1 to TRBJ2-2; TRBD2 aligns across 7 bases. CDR3 length equals 15 residues. With 2 bases clipped from V and 4 bases from J, the junction kept 5 bases outside the gene matches. Germline V lookup: CDR1 SGHRS, CDR2 YFSETQ. For the CDR3, the DNA is TGCGCCAGCAGCTTACGAGTAGCGGGCACCGGGGAGCTGTTTTTT. Translation: CASSLRVAGTGELFF.

The sample holds a few counts of this clonotype. This rearrangement joins TRBV12-3 or TRBV12-4 to TRBJ2-1; D unclear. The ends were cut back, 5 bases at V and 12 bases at J, with 17 bases in the middle. The CDR3 sequence is 13 residues long. The CDR3 is CASSPPGPHGQFF. Written as DNA, the CDR3 is TGTGCCAGCAGTCCCCCCGGACCACACGGGCAGTTCTTC.

This rearrangement joins TRBV3-1 to TRBJ2-5, with 8 bases that match TRBD2. Germline V gene data show CDR1 as LGHDT and CDR2 as YNNKEL (reference sequence). Trimming at V came to 1 base and at J to 1 base, leaving 5 bases not matched to a gene. The CDR3 has 16 residues. For the CDR3, the DNA is TGTGCCAGCAGCCAAGCGAGGACTAGCATCCAAGAGACCCAGTACTTC. It yields the protein CASSQARTSIQETQYF.

The chain has TRBV30 and TRBJ2-5; no definite D call. The CDR3 spans 13 residues. CDR1 is GTSNPN and CDR2 is SVGIG in the germline V gene (reference sequence). V was shortened by 3 bases and J by 1 base, with 9 bases between the two germline ends. The CDR3 loop is CAWRLPGQETQYF. For the CDR3, the DNA is TGTGCCTGGAGACTGCCGGGCCAAGAGACCCAGTACTTC. Drawing the rest from reference TRBV30 and TRBJ2-5, the complete variable domain is SQTIHQWPATLVQPVGSPLSLECTVEGTSNPNLYWYRQAAGRGLQLLFYSVGIGQISSEVPQNLSASRPQDRQFILSSKKLLLSDSGFYLCAWRLPGQETQYFGPGTRLLVL.

This clonotype was observed a few times. The chain links TRBV7-2 to TRBJ1-6; the D gene is possibly TRBD1 (5 bases). CDR1 and CDR2 from the germline V gene are SGHTA and FQGNSA. The ends were cut back, 5 bases at V and 9 bases at J, with 20 bases in the middle. The length of the CDR3 is 16 residues. CDR3 nucleotide sequence: TGTGCCAGCAGCCGCCAACGGACAATGGGGGGTTCACCCCTCCACTTT. Protein sequence: CASSRQRTMGGSPLHF.

A few counts support this clonotype. The CDR3 DNA reads TGCAGTGCTAGGTTAGCGGGATCAGAGACCCAGTACTTC. Amino acids: CSARLAGSETQYF. V and J are TRBV20-1 and TRBJ2-5; 8 positions agree with TRBD2. V was pared by 3 bases and J by 4 bases, with 4 bases of the junction left unmatched. CDR3 size: 13 residues. Per the germline V gene, CDR1 is DFQATT and CDR2 is SNEGSKA (reference sequence).

This clonotype was counted only a few times. The rearrangement joins TRBV24-1 to TRBJ2-7; 8 nucleotides agree with TRBD1. CDR1 is KGHDR and CDR2 is SFDVKD in the germline V gene. The CDR3 runs 12 residues. J gave up 3 bases and V 7 bases, and 1 base lay outside the gene matches. In DNA, the CDR3 is TGTGCCACCAGGGGGACAGGCTACGAGCAGTACTTC. Residues: CATRGTGYEQYF.

This clonotype was recorded many times. This chain links TRBV4-3 with TRBJ2-3, with D possibly TRBD1 on 5 matching bases. CDR1 and CDR2 from the germline V gene are LGHNA and YSLEER. Trimming took 2 bases from V and 6 from J, leaving 21 bases between them. The CDR3 totals 17 residues. CDR3 loop: CASSQSKTVRPSDTQYF. CDR3 sequence (DNA): TGCGCCAGCAGCCAATCTAAGACAGTTCGACCTTCGGATACGCAGTATTTT.

V and J are TRBV28 and TRBJ1-1, with no clear D. The CDR3 spans 11 residues. V was trimmed by 8 bases and J by 4 bases, leaving 8 bases between them. The germline gives CDR1 MDHEN, CDR2 SYDVKM. CDR3 bases: TGTGCCAGCCGACGGAGCACTGAAGCTTTCTTT. This translates into CASRRSTEAFF.

This chain uses TRBV6-2 or TRBV6-3 with TRBJ2-3, with D perhaps TRBD2 (6 bases). Germline V gene data show CDR1 as MNHEY and CDR2 as SVGEGT. V shed 7 bases and J shed 2 bases, with 13 bases lying between them. The CDR3 spans 14 residues. This CDR3 reads CASTRDFNTDTQYF. CDR3 nucleotide sequence: TGTGCCAGCACCCGGGACTTCAACACAGATACGCAGTATTTT.

This clonotype has a handful of counts. The genes are TRBV14 and TRBJ2-1; D call uncertain. This CDR3 is built from 14 residues. Per the germline V gene, CDR1 is SGHDN and CDR2 is FVKESK. Trimming removed 5 bases at V and 0 bases at J, with 8 bases between. As DNA, the CDR3 is TGTGCCAGCAGCTTTCTCCCCTCCTACAATGAGCAGTTCTTC. It yields the protein CASSFLPSYNEQFF.

This clonotype was recorded a few times. The chain employs TRBV12-3 or TRBV12-4 and TRBJ2-7; 10 bases line up with TRBD2. V lost 6 bases to trimming and J lost 3 bases; unmatched junction nucleotides: 8. This CDR3 has 15 residues. The CDR3 sequence: CASSRSSGRFYEQYF. The CDR3 DNA sequence: TGTGCCAGCAGCCGAAGTAGCGGGAGGTTCTACGAGCAGTACTTC.

This clonotype was seen more than once but under ten times. The V gene is TRBV19, the J gene TRBJ2-2, with D perhaps matching TRBD2 (7 bases). Trimming removed 7 bases from V and 7 bases from J, with 25 bases in between. Germline V gives CDR1 LNHDA, CDR2 SQIVND (reference sequence). The CDR3 runs 17 residues. The CDR3 DNA reads TGTGCCAGTACCGACCCCGGTCGGGGGGCGGGTGTCGGGGAGCTGTTTTTT. Protein sequence: CASTDPGRGAGVGELFF.

The V gene is TRBV6-2 or TRBV6-3, the J gene TRBJ2-2; a possible D gene is TRBD2 (6 bases). This CDR3 region has 13 residues. The germline CDR1 and CDR2 sequences are MNHEY and SVGEGT. Trimming removed 5 bases at V and 5 bases at J, with 9 bases between. Here the CDR3 reads CASSRGETGELFF. CDR3 sequence (DNA): TGTGCCAGCAGTCGCGGGGAAACCGGGGAGCTGTTTTTT.

The V and J genes are TRBV7-8 and TRBJ1-2, with 7 nucleotides matching TRBD1. Trimming at V came to 4 bases and at J to 7 bases, leaving 6 bases not matched to a gene. The CDR3 runs to 13 residues. CDR1 and CDR2 (germline): SGHVS, FQNEAQ. The CDR3 protein is CASSSGTVGGYTF. The DNA of the CDR3 is TGTGCCAGCAGCTCCGGGACAGTGGGTGGCTACACCTTC.

The count of this clonotype is one. The rearrangement joins TRBV6-5 to TRBJ2-1, with D perhaps matching TRBD1 (7 bases). V shed 2 bases and J shed 4 bases, with 12 bases lying between them. Germline CDR1 and CDR2: MNHEY and SVGAGI. The length of the CDR3 is 15 residues. DNA for the CDR3: TGTGCCAGCAGTTACGCGGGACAGACTTACAATGAGCAGTTCTTC. It yields the protein CASSYAGQTYNEQFF.

The table lists this clonotype with a few counts. The V gene is TRBV9, the J gene TRBJ2-3; 13 bases are a match to TRBD2. V lost 0 bases to trimming and J lost 11 bases; unmatched junction nucleotides: 12. The CDR3 is made up of 17 amino acids. Germline V gene data show CDR1 as SGDLS and CDR2 as YYNGEE. As DNA, the CDR3 is TGTGCCAGCAGCGTAGGGGCGGGGCGACTAGCGGGAGGACAGCAGTATTTT. This gives the protein CASSVGAGRLAGGQQYF.

This clonotype was counted many times. This chain links TRBV7-8 with TRBJ1-2; D is unresolved. Germline values: CDR1 SGHVS, CDR2 FQNEAQ. Trimming pared 3 bases from V and 4 bases from J, leaving 9 bases between. The CDR3 is 13 residues long. The CDR3 DNA reads TGTGCCAGCAGCTTGGGGTCTAGCTATGGCTACACCTTC. This translates into CASSLGSSYGYTF.